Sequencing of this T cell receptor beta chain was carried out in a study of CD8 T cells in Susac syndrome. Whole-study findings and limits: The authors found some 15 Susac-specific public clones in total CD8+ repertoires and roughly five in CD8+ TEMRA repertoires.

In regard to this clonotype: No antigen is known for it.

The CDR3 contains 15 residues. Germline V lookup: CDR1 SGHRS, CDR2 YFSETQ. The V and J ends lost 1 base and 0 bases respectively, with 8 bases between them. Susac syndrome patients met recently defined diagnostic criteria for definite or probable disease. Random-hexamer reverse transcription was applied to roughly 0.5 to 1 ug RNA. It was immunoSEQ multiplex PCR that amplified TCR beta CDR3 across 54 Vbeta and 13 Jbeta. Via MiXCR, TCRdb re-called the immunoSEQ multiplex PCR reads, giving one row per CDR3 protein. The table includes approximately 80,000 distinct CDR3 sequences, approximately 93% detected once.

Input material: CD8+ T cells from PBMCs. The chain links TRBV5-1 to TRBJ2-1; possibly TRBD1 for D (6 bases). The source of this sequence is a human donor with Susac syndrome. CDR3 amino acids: CASSLTGTSYNEQFF. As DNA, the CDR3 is TGCGCCAGCAGCTTGACAGGGACCTCCTACAATGAGCAGTTCTTC.